The 14 T cell receptor beta chains listed next were all sequenced from one sample in a study of blood T cell repertoires in COVID-19. Sequenced by immunoSEQ multiplex PCR; TCRdb stores in-frame clones only, minus some. The sample has over 130,000 clones; over 75% are singletons. Sequenced sample: peripheral blood. The receptor source for this set is a man aged 50 to 60 with acute or convalescent COVID-19.

The rearrangement uses TRBV11-3 and TRBJ2-7; D may be TRBD2 (7 bases). The ends were cut back, 0 bases at V and 4 bases at J, with 13 bases in the middle. The CDR3 is 15 residues long. Germline V gene data show CDR1 as SGHNT and CDR2 as YENEEA. CDR3 nucleotide sequence: TGTGCCAGCAGCTTAGATTTGGGAGGGGGGTACGAGCAGTACTTC. Translation: CASSLDLGGGYEQYF.

The chain is built from TRBV28 and TRBJ1-4, with D possibly being TRBD1 (6 bases). The CDR3 runs to 19 residues. Trimming removed 7 bases at V and 2 bases at J, with 26 bases between. Germline CDR1 MDHEN, CDR2 SYDVKM. In DNA, the CDR3 is TGTGCCAGCACCCCCTTGCCAGGGGAGATTTGGAACACTAATGAAAAACTGTTTTTT. Translation: CASTPLPGEIWNTNEKLFF.

Here the CDR3 DNA reads TGTGCCAGCAGTTCCGGGACAGCGTCGAACACTGAAGCTTTCTTT. Its translation is CASSSGTASNTEAFF. The chain carries TRBV6-5 and TRBJ1-1; 7 positions agree with TRBD1. The length of the CDR3 is 15 residues. V shed 4 bases, J shed 1 base, and the junction held 6 bases outside the gene matches. Germline V lookup: CDR1 MNHEY, CDR2 SVGAGI.

This clone was detected only once. The chain is built from TRBV9 and TRBJ2-2; TRBD2 might be the D (6 bases). The CDR3 spans 19 residues. CDR1 is SGDLS, CDR2 YYNGEE, per germline. Trimming cost V 2 bases and J 0 bases, with 20 bases left between them. CDR3 DNA: TGTGCCAGCAGCGTCTATTTCGGTGGGGACTTTGCGAACACCGGGGAGCTGTTTTTT. Translating it yields CASSVYFGGDFANTGELFF.

This chain connects TRBV9 to TRBJ2-3, with 7 bases that match TRBD2. This CDR3 contains 15 residues. The junction had 5 bases not matched to a gene; V was cut back by 0 bases and J by 4 bases. CDR1 and CDR2 from the germline V gene are SGDLS and YYNGEE. CDR3 amino acids: CASSVAAGRADTQYF. The CDR3 DNA reads as TGTGCCAGCAGCGTAGCAGCGGGGCGGGCAGATACGCAGTATTTT. Complete variable domain (other parts from reference TRBV9 and TRBJ2-3): DSGVTQTPKHLITATGQRVTLRCSPRSGDLSVYWYQQSLDQGLQFLIQYYNGEERAKGNILERFSAQQFPDLHSELNLSSLELGDSALYFCASSVAAGRADTQYFGPGTRLTVL.

V is TRBV6-1 and J is TRBJ2-1, with 10 bases fitting TRBD2. CDR3 size: 17 residues. Germline lookup yields CDR1 MNHNS and CDR2 SASEGT. V lost 2 bases to trimming and J lost 6 bases; unmatched junction nucleotides: 10. The CDR3 region is CASSESFLGLASNEQFF. CDR3 DNA: TGTGCCAGCAGTGAATCGTTTTTGGGACTAGCGTCCAATGAGCAGTTCTTC.

V usage is TRBV10-1 and J usage is TRBJ2-7; a weak D match, TRBD1 (6 bases). Between the trimmed V and J ends, which lost 4 bases and 2 bases, there was a span of 9 bases. This CDR3 is 13 amino acids long. Germline values: CDR1 WNHNN, CDR2 SYGVQD (reference sequence). CDR3 loop: CASSGQGTYEQYF. The CDR3 nucleotides are TGCGCCAGCAGTGGGCAGGGGACCTACGAGCAGTACTTC.

V gene TRBV7-9 combines with J gene TRBJ1-4; 11 positions agree with TRBD1. Germline CDR1 is SEHNR and CDR2 is FQNEAQ (reference sequence). The length of the CDR3 is 16 residues. V lost 5 bases to trimming and J lost 8 bases; unmatched junction nucleotides: 10. Here the CDR3 DNA reads TGTGCCAGCAGCCCGGACAGGGGGCGAGATGACGAAAAACTGTTTTTT. This codes for CASSPDRGRDDEKLFF.

The V and J genes are TRBV7-3 and TRBJ1-1; a weak D match, TRBD1 (5 bases). CDR1 and CDR2 (germline): SGHTA, FQGTGA. This CDR3 has 13 residues. V was shortened by 9 bases and J by 0 bases, with 11 bases between the two germline ends. The CDR3 is CASAGGMNTEAFF. Here the CDR3 DNA reads TGTGCCAGTGCCGGGGGGATGAACACTGAAGCTTTCTTT.

The V gene is TRBV12-3 or TRBV12-4, the J gene TRBJ2-7; 7 nucleotides agree with TRBD1. Germline trimming cut 6 bases from V and 2 bases from J; bases unmatched to any gene: 4. The CDR3 runs to 13 residues. The CDR3 is CASSRQGPYEQYF. Written as DNA, the CDR3 is TGTGCCAGCAGCCGACAGGGCCCCTACGAGCAGTACTTC.

The chain recombines TRBV2 with TRBJ2-2; no clear D. Germline V CDR1 and CDR2: SNHLY, FYNNEI. CDR3 length: 13 amino acids. The germline V and J ends were trimmed by 6 bases and 4 bases, with 9 bases remaining between them. The CDR3 is CASRQITTGELFF. The CDR3 DNA follows: TGTGCCAGCAGGCAGATAACCACCGGGGAGCTGTTTTTT. Supplemented by reference TRBV2 and TRBJ2-2, the full variable domain reads EPEVTQTPSHQVTQMGQEVILRCVPISNHLYFYWYRQILGQKVEFLVSFYNNEISEKSEIFDDQFSVERPDGSNFTLKIRSTKLEDSAMYFCASRQITTGELFFGEGSRLTVL.

The chain uses TRBV4-1 and TRBJ1-1; D not certain. V was shortened by 4 bases and J by 4 bases, with 19 bases between the two germline ends. CDR1 MGHRA and CDR2 YSYEKL come from the germline V gene. The CDR3 has 16 residues. The CDR3: CASSPGPRRLGTEAFF. CDR3 nucleotides: TGCGCCAGCAGCCCTGGGCCCCGACGGTTGGGCACTGAAGCTTTCTTT.

This rearrangement joins TRBV4-1 to TRBJ1-2; a weak D match, TRBD1 (5 bases). Germline assignment: CDR1 MGHRA and CDR2 YSYEKL. V lost 0 bases and J lost 5, with 16 bases in between. The CDR3 totals 16 residues. The CDR3: CASSQDGWGEAYGYTF. The DNA of the CDR3 is TGCGCCAGCAGCCAAGATGGGTGGGGGGAGGCTTATGGCTACACCTTC.

The chain joins TRBV12-3 or TRBV12-4 to TRBJ1-1; D not certain. The CDR3 is 13 residues long. V was cut by 3 bases and J by 4 bases, with 9 bases left in between. The CDR3 protein is CASSFGVGTEAFF. The CDR3 DNA is TGTGCCAGCAGTTTCGGGGTCGGCACTGAAGCTTTCTTT.